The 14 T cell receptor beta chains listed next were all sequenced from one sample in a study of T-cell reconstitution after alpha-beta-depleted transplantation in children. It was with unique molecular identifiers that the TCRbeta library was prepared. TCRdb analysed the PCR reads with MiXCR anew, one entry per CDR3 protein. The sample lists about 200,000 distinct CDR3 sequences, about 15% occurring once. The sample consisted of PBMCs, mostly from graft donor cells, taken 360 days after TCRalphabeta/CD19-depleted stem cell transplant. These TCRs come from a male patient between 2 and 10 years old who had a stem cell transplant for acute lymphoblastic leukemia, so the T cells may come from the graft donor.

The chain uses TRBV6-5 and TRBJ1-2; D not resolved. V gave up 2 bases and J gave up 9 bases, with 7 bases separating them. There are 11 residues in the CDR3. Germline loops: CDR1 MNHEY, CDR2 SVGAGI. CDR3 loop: CASSYGESYTF. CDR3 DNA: TGTGCCAGCAGTTACGGAGAAAGCTACACCTTC.

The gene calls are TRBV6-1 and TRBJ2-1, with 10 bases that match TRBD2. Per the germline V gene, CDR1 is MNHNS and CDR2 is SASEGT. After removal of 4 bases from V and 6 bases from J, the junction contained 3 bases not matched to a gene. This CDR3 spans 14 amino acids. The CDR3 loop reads CASSASGSVNEQFF. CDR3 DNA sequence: TGTGCCAGCAGTGCTAGCGGGAGCGTCAATGAGCAGTTCTTC.

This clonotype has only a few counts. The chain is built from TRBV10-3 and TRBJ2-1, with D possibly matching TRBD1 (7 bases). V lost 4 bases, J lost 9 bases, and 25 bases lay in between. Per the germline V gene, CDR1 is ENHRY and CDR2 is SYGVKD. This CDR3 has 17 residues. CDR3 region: CAISGMEGALGAFEQFF. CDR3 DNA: TGTGCCATCAGTGGCATGGAGGGGGCGCTGGGGGCGTTTGAGCAGTTCTTC.

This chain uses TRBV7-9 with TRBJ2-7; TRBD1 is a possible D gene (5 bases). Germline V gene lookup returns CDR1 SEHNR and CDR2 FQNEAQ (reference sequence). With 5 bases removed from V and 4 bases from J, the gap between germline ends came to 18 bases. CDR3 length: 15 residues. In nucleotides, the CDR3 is TGTGCCAGCAGCCCCAGGGTGGGGCTGATGTACGAGCAGTACTTC. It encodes CASSPRVGLMYEQYF.

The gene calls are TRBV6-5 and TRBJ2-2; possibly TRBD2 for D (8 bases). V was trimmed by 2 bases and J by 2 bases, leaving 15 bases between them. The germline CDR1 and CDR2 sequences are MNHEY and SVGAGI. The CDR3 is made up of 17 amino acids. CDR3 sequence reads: CASSYPPGGGNTGELFF. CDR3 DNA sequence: TGTGCCAGCAGTTACCCGCCGGGAGGGGGCAACACCGGGGAGCTGTTTTTT.

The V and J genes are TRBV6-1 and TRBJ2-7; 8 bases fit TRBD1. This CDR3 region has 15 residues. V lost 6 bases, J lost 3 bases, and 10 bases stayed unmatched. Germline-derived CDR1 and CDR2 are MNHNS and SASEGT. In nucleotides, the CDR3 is TGTGCCAGCAGCGTTGACAGGGGCCCCTACTACGAGCAGTACTTC. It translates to CASSVDRGPYYEQYF.

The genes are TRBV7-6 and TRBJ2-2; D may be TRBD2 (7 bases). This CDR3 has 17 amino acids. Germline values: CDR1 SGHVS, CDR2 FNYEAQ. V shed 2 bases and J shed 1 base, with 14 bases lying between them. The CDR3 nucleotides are TGTGCCAGCAGCTTATTGGGGGGGGCTGTGAACACCGGGGAGCTGTTTTTT. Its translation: CASSLLGGAVNTGELFF.

The CDR3 reads CASSLLEEQYF. As DNA, the CDR3 is TGTGCCAGCAGCTTACTGGAGGAGCAGTACTTC. The rearrangement links TRBV7-9 to TRBJ2-7; D remains unclear. Per the germline V gene, CDR1 is SEHNR and CDR2 is FQNEAQ (reference sequence). Trimming took off 2 bases at V and 7 bases at J, with 6 bases between the two ends. This CDR3 contains 11 residues.

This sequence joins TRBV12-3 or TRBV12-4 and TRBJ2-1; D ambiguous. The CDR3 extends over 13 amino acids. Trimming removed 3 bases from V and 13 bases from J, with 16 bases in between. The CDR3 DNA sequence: TGTGCCAGCAGTTTTCTTCTACCCAAGGGACAGTTCTTC. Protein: CASSFLLPKGQFF.

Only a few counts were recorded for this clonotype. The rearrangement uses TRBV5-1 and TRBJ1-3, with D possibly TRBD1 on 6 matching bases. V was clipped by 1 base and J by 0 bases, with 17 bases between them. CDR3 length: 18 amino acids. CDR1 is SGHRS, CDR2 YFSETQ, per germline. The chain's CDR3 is CASSLTIGQFDSGNTIYF. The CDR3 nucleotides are TGCGCCAGCAGCTTGACGATAGGACAGTTCGACTCTGGAAACACCATATATTTT.

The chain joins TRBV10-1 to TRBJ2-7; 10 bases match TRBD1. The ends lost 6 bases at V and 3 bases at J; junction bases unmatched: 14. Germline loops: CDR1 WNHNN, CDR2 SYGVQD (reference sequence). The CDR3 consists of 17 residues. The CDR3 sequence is CASSPGQGLGPYYEQYF. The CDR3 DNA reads TGCGCCAGCAGCCCGGGACAGGGGTTAGGACCGTACTACGAGCAGTACTTC.

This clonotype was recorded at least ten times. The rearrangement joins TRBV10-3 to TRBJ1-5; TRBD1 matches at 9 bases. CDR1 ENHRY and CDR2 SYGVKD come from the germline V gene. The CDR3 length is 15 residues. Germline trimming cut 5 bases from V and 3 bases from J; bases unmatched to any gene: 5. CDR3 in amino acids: CAISPGTGNNQPQHF. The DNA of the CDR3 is TGTGCCATCAGTCCCGGGACAGGGAACAATCAGCCCCAGCATTTT.

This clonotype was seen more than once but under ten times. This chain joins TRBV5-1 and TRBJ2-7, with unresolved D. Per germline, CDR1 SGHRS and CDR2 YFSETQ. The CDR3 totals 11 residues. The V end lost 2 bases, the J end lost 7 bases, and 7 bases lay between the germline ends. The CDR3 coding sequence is TGCGCCAGCAGCTTCCGTGGAGAGCAGTACTTC. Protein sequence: CASSFRGEQYF.

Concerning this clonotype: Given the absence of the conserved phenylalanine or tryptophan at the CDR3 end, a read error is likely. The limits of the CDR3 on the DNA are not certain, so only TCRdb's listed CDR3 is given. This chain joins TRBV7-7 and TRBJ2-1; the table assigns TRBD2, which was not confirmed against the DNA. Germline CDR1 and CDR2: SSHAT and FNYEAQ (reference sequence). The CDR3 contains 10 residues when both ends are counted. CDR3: CASSSTSGSP.